The 4 T cell receptor beta chains below all came from one sample that was sequenced in a study of glioma-infiltrating T cells. Amplification of TCR alpha and beta CDR3 regions from RNA used iRepertoire nested multiplex PCR. TCRdb used MiXCR to reprocess the multiplex PCR reads, holding one entry per CDR3 protein. The table has under 130,000 distinct CDR3 sequences, 29% seen once. Sequencing input: glioma tissue, nonneoplastic brain tissue, or PBMCs (not recorded which). The receptors were sampled from a human donor with low-grade glioma or glioblastoma, undergoing nonglioma brain surgery, or in good health (not recorded which).

This clonotype was recorded many times. This chain connects TRBV28 to TRBJ1-1; no firm D call. CDR3 size: 12 residues. V shed 9 bases and J shed 1 base, with 9 bases lying between them. Germline V lookup: CDR1 MDHEN, CDR2 SYDVKM. The CDR3 DNA follows: TGTGCCAGTATGGTGGGGAACACTGAAGCTTTCTTT. It encodes CASMVGNTEAFF.

Concerning this clonotype itself: This may be a read error, as it is one base from a much larger clone. Because the CDR3's place on the DNA is in doubt, the DNA is left out and the CDR3 is given as listed by TCRdb. J is TRBJ1-2 and V is TRBV20-1. The CDR3 comprises 12 residues, both ends counted. The germline gives CDR1 DFQATT, CDR2 SNEGSKA (reference sequence). The CDR3 here is CSAVDINYGCTF.

There are many counts of this clonotype. The J gene is TRBJ2-5, the V gene TRBV6-1; D gene ambiguous. The V end was cut by 8 bases, the J end by 1 base, with 14 bases between. The germline V gene encodes CDR1 MNHNS and CDR2 SASEGT. The CDR3 loop spans 14 amino acids. The CDR3 DNA sequence: TGTGCCAGCGGTAATGGGCAGACCCAAGAGACCCAGTACTTC. It translates to CASGNGQTQETQYF.

This clonotype was picked up a small number of times. This chain connects TRBV3-1 to TRBJ2-4; D is unresolved. CDR1 LGHDT and CDR2 YNNKEL come from the germline V gene (reference sequence). V lost 4 bases, J lost 6 bases, and 7 bases lay in between. The CDR3 is made up of 12 amino acids. In DNA, the CDR3 is TGTGCCAGCAGCCCCCCGGGAAACATTCAGTACTTC. Encoded protein: CASSPPGNIQYF.